The 12 T cell receptor beta chains in this list originate from one sample, sequenced in a study of cytomegalovirus exposure and HLA in healthy donors. Amplification used 60 Vbeta primers and 13 Jbeta primers. Using immunoSEQ multiplex PCR, the repertoire was profiled, and TCRdb retains in-frame clones only, with some absent. The data hold some 200,000 clones, with just under 70% observed a single time. What was sequenced was PBMCs. These receptors were collected from a man aged 40-49 years in good health and CMV-seropositive.

V and J are TRBV2 and TRBJ1-4, with D perhaps matching TRBD1 (5 bases). The germline CDR1 and CDR2 sequences are SNHLY and FYNNEI. This CDR3 is built from 15 residues. The V gene lost 2 bases and the J gene lost 5 bases, with 12 bases spanning the gap. As DNA, the CDR3 is TGTGCCAGCAGTGAAAGAGGCCGGGGGAATGAAAAACTGTTTTTT. Translating gives CASSERGRGNEKLFF.

There are many counts of this clone. As DNA, the CDR3 is TGTGCCAGCAGTTTCTTCAATGAGCAGTTCTTC. It yields the protein CASSFFNEQFF. The gene calls are TRBV2 and TRBJ2-1; D is unclear. The germline V and J ends were trimmed by 5 bases and 6 bases, with 5 bases remaining between them. The CDR3 is 11 amino acids. The germline gives CDR1 SNHLY, CDR2 FYNNEI.

This clone was observed once. The chain is built from TRBV10-3 and TRBJ1-2; 9 bases align to TRBD1. V was clipped by 4 bases and J by 4 bases; unmatched bases: 4. Germline CDR1 ENHRY, CDR2 SYGVKD. CDR3 size: 14 residues. This CDR3 reads CAISALDRGYGYTF. In nucleotides, the CDR3 is TGTGCCATCAGTGCCCTGGACAGGGGCTATGGCTACACCTTC.

This clone was found a few times. This sequence joins TRBV15 and TRBJ1-3, with 12 bases matching TRBD1. V shed 5 bases, J shed 2 bases, and the junction held 1 base outside the gene matches. The length of the CDR3 is 15 residues. Germline CDR1 reads LNHNV; CDR2 reads YYDKDF (reference sequence). CDR3 region: CATSGDRGPGNTIYF. In DNA form, the CDR3 reads TGTGCCACCAGCGGGGACAGGGGGCCTGGAAACACCATATATTTT.

V and J are TRBV7-6 and TRBJ1-1; tentative D call: TRBD1 (6 bases). CDR3 length: 16 residues. The V end was cut by 6 bases, the J end by 1 base, with 18 bases between. The germline V gene has CDR1 SGHVS and CDR2 FNYEAQ. The CDR3 here is CASSHTGRLWNTEAFF. The CDR3 DNA reads as TGTGCCAGCAGTCACACAGGGCGACTCTGGAACACTGAAGCTTTCTTT.

The V gene is TRBV5-4, the J gene TRBJ2-1; 11 bases map to TRBD2. CDR3 size: 16 residues. Germline CDR1 SGHNT, CDR2 YYREEE (reference sequence). The trim removed 4 bases at V and 6 bases at J, leaving 9 bases unmatched. The CDR3, as DNA: TGTGCCAGCAGCCCCCGAGGTAGCGGGGGGGTCAATGAGCAGTTCTTC. Protein sequence: CASSPRGSGGVNEQFF.

This clone has only a few counts. The chain has TRBV7-8 and TRBJ1-2; D remains ambiguous. Trimming took off 5 bases at V and 7 bases at J, with 23 bases between the two ends. CDR1 and CDR2 (germline): SGHVS, FQNEAQ. CDR3 size: 16 residues. CDR3 in amino acids: CASSPTNGPRKGGYTF. Written as DNA, the CDR3 is TGTGCCAGCAGCCCGACTAACGGGCCCCGTAAGGGTGGCTACACCTTC.

The rearrangement uses TRBV10-2 and TRBJ1-2, with D maybe TRBD1 (6 bases). Trimming stripped 3 bases from V and 6 bases from J, with 17 bases between. The CDR3 totals 15 residues. The germline V gene has CDR1 WSHSY and CDR2 SAAADI. CDR3 nucleotide sequence: TGCGCCAGCAGTGAAGAACAGGGAAGGGGGAATGGCTACACCTTC. This codes for CASSEEQGRGNGYTF.

This clone was seen a handful of times. This chain links TRBV19 with TRBJ2-7; tentative D call: TRBD2 (5 bases). This CDR3 has 13 amino acids. The germline V and J ends were trimmed by 6 bases and 5 bases, with 14 bases remaining between them. Germline CDR1 is LNHDA and CDR2 is SQIVND (reference sequence). The DNA of the CDR3 is TGTGCCAGTAGCCAGACGGGGTACGACGAGCAGTACTTC. It is translated as CASSQTGYDEQYF.

The J gene is TRBJ2-1, the V gene TRBV19; 14 positions agree with TRBD2. The trim removed 5 bases at V and 8 bases at J, leaving 8 bases unmatched. Germline V CDR1 and CDR2: LNHDA, SQIVND (reference sequence). The CDR3 is made up of 16 amino acids. The CDR3 protein is CASSFRLAGGRDEQFF. DNA of the CDR3: TGTGCCAGTAGTTTTCGACTAGCGGGGGGGCGGGATGAGCAGTTCTTC.

J is TRBJ2-3 and V is TRBV6-1; 7 nucleotides match TRBD2. The germline V gene has CDR1 MNHNS and CDR2 SASEGT. The CDR3 runs to 14 residues. With 6 bases clipped from V and 6 bases from J, the junction kept 9 bases outside the gene matches. CDR3 protein: CASRPGTTGDTQYF. The CDR3 region has the DNA TGTGCCAGCAGACCCGGGACTACGGGGGATACGCAGTATTTT.

This clone was counted a few times. V and J are TRBV5-1 and TRBJ2-5; a possible D gene is TRBD2 (6 bases). Trimming cost V 4 bases and J 7 bases, with 14 bases left between them. The CDR3 length is 13 residues. Germline V lookup: CDR1 SGHRS, CDR2 YFSETQ. The CDR3 nucleotides are TGCGCCAGCAGCGCGGGGCTTGAGGGGACCCAGTACTTC. Amino acids: CASSAGLEGTQYF.